This entry is about one T cell receptor beta chain. CDR1 is MDHEN and CDR2 is SYDVKM in the germline V gene. V lost 4 bases, J lost 6 bases, and 16 bases lay in between. The CDR3 length is 15 residues. The authors' processing: Nucleated cell number was recorded as an estimate derived from reference gene primer amplification. Some clones are missing from TCRdb's copy, which holds only in-frame ones; the method was immunoSEQ multiplex PCR. V and J calls and clone size are copied from that table; D and trimming were computed from the DNA. The sample carries 50,000 to 70,000 clones, around 76% recorded once. This specimen belongs to a study of blood T cell repertoires in COVID-19.

The TCR comes from a man aged 45-65 years with active or convalescent COVID-19. This chain joins TRBV28 and TRBJ2-1; D may be TRBD2 (5 bases). Sequencing was carried out using peripheral blood. In nucleotides, the CDR3 is TGTGCCAGCAGTTCACGGGGTTGGGTAGGCAATGAGCAGTTCTTC. It specifies CASSSRGWVGNEQFF. Filled out from reference TRBV28 and TRBJ2-1, the complete variable domain reads DVKVTQSSRYLVKRTGEKVFLECVQDMDHENMFWYRQDPGLGLRLIYFSYDVKMKEKGDIPEGYSVSREKKERFSLILESASTNQTSMYLCASSSRGWVGNEQFFGPGTRLTVL.